One sample yielded the 24 T cell receptor beta chains listed below, sequenced in a study of CD8+ T cells in alopecia areata. TCR sequencing used cDNA made by reverse transcription of extracted RNA. This table comes from immunoSEQ multiplex PCR, and its TCRdb copy is limited to in-frame clones, with some not included. Of 150,000 to 200,000 clones in the sample, 59% are singletons; the top ten hold 14% to 15%. The sequencing used CD4+ T cells sorted from blood, collected at week 0. The receptors derive from a human donor with alopecia areata.

The V and J genes are TRBV2 and TRBJ2-5; D tentatively fits TRBD1 or TRBD2 (5 bases each). V lost 7 bases to trimming and J lost 0 bases, with 9 bases between them. The CDR3 consists of 13 residues. Germline V gene lookup returns CDR1 SNHLY and CDR2 FYNNEI. CDR3 sequence (DNA): TGTGCCAGCAAGGGACCGAACCAAGAGACCCAGTACTTC. Amino acids: CASKGPNQETQYF.

The chain joins TRBV10-3 to TRBJ1-6; 10 bases fit TRBD1. Per germline, CDR1 ENHRY and CDR2 SYGVKD. The CDR3 consists of 17 residues. V lost 0 bases, J lost 7 bases, and 6 bases stayed unmatched. The chain's CDR3 is CAISESHRDRGNSPLHF. CDR3 coding DNA: TGTGCCATCAGTGAGTCTCACCGGGACAGGGGAAATTCACCCCTCCACTTT.

The rearrangement joins TRBV6-5 to TRBJ2-5; the D is unclear. CDR1 is MNHEY and CDR2 is SVGAGI in the germline V gene. The CDR3 has 15 residues. V was shortened by 2 bases and J by 5 bases, with 15 bases between the two germline ends. CDR3 loop: CASSYRASLKETQYF. In nucleotides, the CDR3 is TGTGCCAGCAGTTACCGGGCTTCCTTGAAGGAGACCCAGTACTTC.

The chain joins TRBV29-1 to TRBJ2-7; D not resolved. V gave up 6 bases and J gave up 2 bases, with 5 bases separating them. Germline V gives CDR1 SQVTM, CDR2 ANQGSEA. The CDR3 is 10 amino acids. DNA for the CDR3: TGCAGCGTCCGCCCCTACGAGCAGTACTTC. Translated: CSVRPYEQYF.

This clone was detected only a few times. The V gene is TRBV30, the J gene TRBJ2-3, with D tentatively TRBD1 (5 bases). The CDR3 totals 15 residues. Germline assignment: CDR1 GTSNPN and CDR2 SVGIG (reference sequence). Trimming pared 2 bases from V and 0 bases from J, leaving 12 bases between. This CDR3 reads CAWSSQGVSTDTQYF. CDR3 nucleotide sequence: TGTGCCTGGAGTTCTCAGGGTGTGAGCACAGATACGCAGTATTTT.

In this sample, this clone turned up a few times. The chain employs TRBV29-1 and TRBJ2-3, with 7 bases that match TRBD1. This CDR3 spans 13 amino acids. Germline V gives CDR1 SQVTM, CDR2 ANQGSEA. Trimming cost V 4 bases and J 2 bases; bases outside gene matches: 3. CDR3 sequence (DNA): TGCAGCGTTGTTGACAGGGTCACAGATACGCAGTATTTT. Its protein is CSVVDRVTDTQYF.

The J gene is TRBJ2-5, the V gene TRBV25-1, with 8 bases fitting TRBD1. The CDR3 runs 13 residues. Germline CDR1 and CDR2: MGHDK and SYGVNS. After removal of 7 bases from V and 5 bases from J, the junction contained 6 bases not matched to a gene. CDR3 nucleotide sequence: TGTGCCAGCAATGACAGGGGTTACGAGACCCAGTACTTC. It encodes CASNDRGYETQYF.

This clone was recorded once. This sequence joins TRBV6-5 and TRBJ2-3; a weak D match, TRBD1 (5 bases). Germline V lookup: CDR1 MNHEY, CDR2 SVGAGI. Trimming pared 4 bases from V and 11 bases from J, leaving 10 bases between. The CDR3 has 11 residues. The CDR3 reads CASSFQGKQYF. In nucleotides, the CDR3 is TGTGCCAGCAGTTTCCAGGGAAAGCAGTATTTT.

The V and J genes are TRBV5-1 and TRBJ1-6; a weak D match, TRBD1 (6 bases). Per germline, CDR1 SGHRS and CDR2 YFSETQ. The V end was cut by 0 bases, the J end by 9 bases, with 13 bases between. The CDR3 is 15 amino acids. The CDR3 here is CASSLAEGGSSPLHF. The CDR3 nucleotides are TGCGCCAGCAGCTTGGCAGAGGGGGGTTCTTCACCCCTCCACTTT.

The sample holds a few counts of this clone. The chain uses TRBV7-9 and TRBJ1-1, with D possibly TRBD1 on 6 matching bases. Trimming removed 5 bases from V and 4 bases from J, with 11 bases in between. The CDR3 runs 13 residues. Germline V lookup: CDR1 SEHNR, CDR2 FQNEAQ (reference sequence). This CDR3 is CASSRDMGTEAFF. In nucleotides, the CDR3 is TGTGCCAGCAGCCGGGACATGGGCACTGAAGCTTTCTTT.

This clone appeared a few times. J is TRBJ2-3 and V is TRBV4-1, with TRBD2 matching over 10 bases. From germline, CDR1 is MGHRA and CDR2 YSYEKL. With 1 base clipped from V and 4 bases from J, the junction kept 2 bases outside the gene matches. The CDR3 extends over 15 amino acids. The CDR3 loop is CASSQGAGGPDTQYF. The CDR3 DNA reads TGCGCCAGCAGCCAAGGAGCGGGGGGGCCAGATACGCAGTATTTT.

The rearrangement joins TRBV4-1 to TRBJ1-1; TRBD1 might be the D (5 bases). The germline V gene encodes CDR1 MGHRA and CDR2 YSYEKL. The CDR3 sequence is 14 residues long. Trimming pared 3 bases from V and 0 bases from J, leaving 8 bases between. The CDR3 DNA sequence: TGCGCCAGCAGCCAGGGGCAGTTGAACACTGAAGCTTTCTTT. Protein sequence: CASSQGQLNTEAFF.

The CDR3 DNA reads TGCAGCGTTGAAGATAGTTGGCAGATCAAGAGGTATGGCTACACCTTC. Translation gives CSVEDSWQIKRYGYTF. The chain recombines TRBV29-1 with TRBJ1-2; D is unresolved. Germline V gene data show CDR1 as SQVTM and CDR2 as ANQGSEA. The CDR3 contains 16 residues. The V end lost 0 bases, the J end lost 5 bases, and 19 bases lay between the germline ends.

This rearrangement joins TRBV2 to TRBJ1-1, with D unresolved. The germline CDR1 and CDR2 sequences are SNHLY and FYNNEI. CDR3 length: 12 amino acids. Between the trimmed V and J ends, which lost 6 bases and 1 base, there was a span of 6 bases. CDR3 sequence: CASRTQNTEAFF. CDR3 coding DNA: TGTGCCAGCAGGACACAGAACACTGAAGCTTTCTTT.

The gene calls are TRBV14 and TRBJ2-7; the D is unclear. From germline, CDR1 is SGHDN and CDR2 FVKESK. V lost 5 bases to trimming and J lost 3 bases, with 8 bases between them. The CDR3 has 12 amino acids. CDR3 DNA sequence: TGTGCCAGCAGCGGGTCTCTCTACGAGCAGTACTTC. This translates into CASSGSLYEQYF.

The CDR3: CASSTATGGLYNEQFF. The DNA for the CDR3 is TGCGCCAGCAGCACAGCGACAGGGGGCCTGTACAATGAGCAGTTCTTC. The genes are TRBV5-1 and TRBJ2-1; TRBD1 agrees at 10 bases. In germline, CDR1 is SGHRS, CDR2 YFSETQ. The length of the CDR3 is 16 residues. Germline trimming cut 4 bases from V and 4 bases from J; bases unmatched to any gene: 8.

The chain uses TRBV5-1 and TRBJ1-2; D not certain. V was pared by 3 bases and J by 0 bases, with 9 bases between. Germline V CDR1 and CDR2: SGHRS, YFSETQ. The CDR3 contains 14 residues. CDR3 in amino acids: CASSSSTSNYGYTF. In nucleotides, the CDR3 is TGCGCCAGCAGCTCGTCAACGTCTAACTATGGCTACACCTTC.

This sequence joins TRBV4-2 and TRBJ1-1; 9 positions agree with TRBD1. Trimming removed 1 base from V and 1 base from J; junction bases left unmatched: 1. This CDR3 region has 15 residues. Germline assignment: CDR1 LGHNA and CDR2 YNFKEQ. The DNA for the CDR3 is TGTGCCAGCAGCCAAGGGACAGGGGCGAACACTGAAGCTTTCTTT. It yields the protein CASSQGTGANTEAFF.

The chain recombines TRBV30 with TRBJ1-4, with D unresolved. The germline gives CDR1 GTSNPN, CDR2 SVGIG (reference sequence). Trimming removed 0 bases at V and 16 bases at J, with 12 bases between. The CDR3 length is 11 residues. This chain's CDR3 is CAWSVKGSPFF. DNA for the CDR3: TGTGCCTGGAGTGTCAAGGGATCGCCGTTTTTT.

This clone showed up just a few times. The rearrangement uses TRBV5-1 and TRBJ2-2, with no clear D. This CDR3 contains 14 residues. The germline gives CDR1 SGHRS, CDR2 YFSETQ. V shed 4 bases and J shed 7 bases, with 14 bases lying between them. This chain's CDR3 is CASSLDGYGGELFF. The DNA of the CDR3 is TGCGCCAGCAGCCTCGACGGGTATGGCGGGGAGCTGTTTTTT. Together with reference TRBV5-1 and TRBJ2-2, the CDR3 gives the full variable domain: KAGVTQTPRYLIKTRGQQVTLSCSPISGHRSVSWYQQTPGQGLQFLFEYFSETQRNKGNFPGRFSGRQFSNSRSEMNVSTLELGDSALYLCASSLDGYGGELFFGEGSRLTVL.

This clone has a handful of counts. The genes are TRBV29-1 and TRBJ2-5; tentative D call: TRBD2 (6 bases). This CDR3 contains 11 residues. V was trimmed by 4 bases and J by 9 bases, leaving 12 bases between them. Germline values: CDR1 SQVTM, CDR2 ANQGSEA. CDR3 residues: CSVVGPGAQYF. The CDR3 bases are TGCAGCGTTGTCGGGCCGGGGGCCCAGTACTTC.

The rearrangement links TRBV30 to TRBJ1-2; unclear D gene. CDR3 length: 14 residues. The ends were cut back, 0 bases at V and 4 bases at J, with 12 bases in the middle. Germline loops: CDR1 GTSNPN, CDR2 SVGIG (reference sequence). As DNA, the CDR3 is TGTGCCTGGAGTGTACTTGGCGGGTCCTATGGCTACACCTTC. Its translation: CAWSVLGGSYGYTF.

The chain recombines TRBV5-1 with TRBJ1-6, with 7 positions matching TRBD1. The CDR3 extends over 15 amino acids. The V segment lost 4 bases and the J segment 8 bases; nucleotides outside the gene matches: 9. The germline V gene has CDR1 SGHRS and CDR2 YFSETQ. CDR3 protein: CASSRWGTEDSPLHF. The CDR3 DNA reads TGCGCCAGCAGCAGGTGGGGGACAGAGGATTCACCCCTCCACTTT.

This clone has just a few counts. This chain connects TRBV29-1 to TRBJ2-2; D is ambiguous. The V gene's germline CDR1 is SQVTM and CDR2 ANQGSEA. The CDR3 loop spans 12 amino acids. The germline V and J ends were trimmed by 7 bases and 6 bases, with 12 bases remaining between them. The CDR3 region is CSGILGAGELFF. DNA for the CDR3: TGCAGCGGTATTCTCGGTGCCGGGGAGCTGTTTTTT.